A single sample gave rise to the 27 T cell receptor beta chains below, sequenced in a study of blood T cell repertoires in COVID-19. Generated by immunoSEQ multiplex PCR, the TCRdb table keeps only in-frame clones and is missing some. The table records around 260,000 clones, less than 90% of them present only once. Source material: peripheral blood. These receptors originate from a man aged 55 to 70 who had recovered from COVID-19.

The chain joins TRBV24-1 to TRBJ2-5; TRBD1 agrees at 10 bases. Per the germline V gene, CDR1 is KGHDR and CDR2 is SFDVKD. CDR3 length: 15 amino acids. V lost 3 bases and J lost 5; bases outside the gene matches: 5. CDR3 nucleotide sequence: TGTGCCACCAGTGATAGACAGGGGGCCGGTGAGACCCAGTACTTC. Its translation is CATSDRQGAGETQYF.

The genes are TRBV3-1 (or the pseudogene TRBV3-2) and TRBJ2-1; D may be TRBD1 (6 bases). Germline lookup yields CDR1 LGHDT and CDR2 YNNKEL (reference sequence). The length of the CDR3 is 15 residues. V lost 4 bases and J lost 0, with 10 bases in between. Here the CDR3 reads CASSLRTDSYNEQFF. The CDR3 bases are TGTGCCAGCAGCCTGAGGACAGACTCCTACAATGAGCAGTTCTTC.

This rearrangement joins TRBV25-1 to TRBJ1-6; the D is unclear. The germline V gene has CDR1 MGHDK and CDR2 SYGVNS. V lost 5 bases to trimming and J lost 8 bases, with 16 bases between them. The CDR3 runs to 15 residues. CDR3 in amino acids: CASSFAPGPYSPLHF. The CDR3 bases are TGTGCCAGCAGTTTCGCCCCGGGTCCCTATTCACCCCTCCACTTT.

The genes are TRBV10-3 and TRBJ2-5; 7 bases align to TRBD2. The CDR3 runs to 16 residues. Looked up from germline, CDR1 is ENHRY and CDR2 is SYGVKD. With 2 bases clipped from V and 3 bases from J, the junction kept 9 bases outside the gene matches. CDR3 nucleotides: TGTGCCATCAGTGAGACCAGGCCTAGCGGAAAAGAGACCCAGTACTTC. Its translation is CAISETRPSGKETQYF.

This sequence joins TRBV9 and TRBJ2-3, with a tentative D call TRBD1 (6 bases). V lost 0 bases and J 8 bases, leaving 7 bases between the germline ends. This CDR3 spans 12 amino acids. Germline V CDR1 and CDR2: SGDLS, YYNGEE. The CDR3 sequence: CASSVAGVTQYF. The CDR3 DNA follows: TGTGCCAGCAGCGTAGCAGGGGTTACGCAGTATTTT. The complete variable domain, with remaining parts taken from reference TRBV9 and TRBJ2-3, reads DSGVTQTPKHLITATGQRVTLRCSPRSGDLSVYWYQQSLDQGLQFLIQYYNGEERAKGNILERFSAQQFPDLHSELNLSSLELGDSALYFCASSVAGVTQYFGPGTRLTVL.

The chain couples TRBV2 to TRBJ1-5; unclear D gene. Germline V gene data show CDR1 as SNHLY and CDR2 as FYNNEI. The V and J ends lost 1 base and 7 bases respectively, with 8 bases between them. The length of the CDR3 is 13 residues. The chain's CDR3 is CASSEGLRQPQHF. The DNA for the CDR3 is TGTGCCAGCAGTGAAGGACTCCGACAGCCCCAGCATTTT.

This chain uses TRBV3-1 (or the pseudogene TRBV3-2) with TRBJ2-5, with 10 bases matching TRBD2. CDR1 and CDR2 (germline): LGHDT, YNNKEL (reference sequence). The CDR3 runs 14 residues. V gave up 8 bases and J gave up 5 bases; unmatched junction bases: 8. CDR3 sequence reads: CASQKAGGRETQYF. CDR3 DNA sequence: TGTGCCAGCCAAAAAGCGGGGGGGCGGGAGACCCAGTACTTC.

The chain is built from TRBV5-6 and TRBJ1-5; tentative D call: TRBD1 (5 bases). CDR1 and CDR2 (germline): SGHDT, YYEEEE. The V end was cut by 0 bases, the J end by 6 bases, with 13 bases between. CDR3 length: 15 residues. This CDR3 is CASSLDTRDSQPQHF. CDR3 nucleotides: TGTGCCAGCAGCTTGGACACCAGGGATAGTCAGCCCCAGCATTTT.

In nucleotides, the CDR3 is TGTGCCAGTAGTATCGAGGGCTCGGGTGTTATGCCCCAGCATTTT. This gives the protein CASSIEGSGVMPQHF. The gene calls are TRBV19 and TRBJ1-5, with D unresolved. Germline CDR1 reads LNHDA; CDR2 reads SQIVND (reference sequence). The CDR3 covers 15 residues. The V gene lost 3 bases and the J gene lost 9 bases, with 18 bases spanning the gap.

The chain uses TRBV9 and TRBJ1-2; 7 bases align to TRBD1. This CDR3 comprises 15 residues. With 3 bases clipped from V and 5 bases from J, the junction kept 10 bases outside the gene matches. Germline V gene sequence: CDR1 SGDLS, CDR2 YYNGEE. CDR3 sequence (DNA): TGTGCCAGCAGCGCTGGACCGGGACAGCTTTATGGCTACACCTTC. Its translation is CASSAGPGQLYGYTF.

The rearrangement joins TRBV11-2 to TRBJ1-1; 7 bases are a match to TRBD1. Unmatched junction bases numbered 6, after V lost 6 bases and J lost 2 bases. Germline CDR1 and CDR2: SGHAT and FQNNGV. The CDR3 covers 14 residues. Here the CDR3 reads CASRSGTENTEAFF. In DNA, the CDR3 is TGTGCCAGCAGGTCCGGGACAGAAAACACTGAAGCTTTCTTT.

The V and J genes are TRBV29-1 and TRBJ2-5; TRBD1 matches at 11 bases. The CDR3 has 14 amino acids. V trimming: 5 bases; J trimming: 5 bases; junction bases outside the gene matches: 7. Germline-derived CDR1 and CDR2 are SQVTM and ANQGSEA. The CDR3 here is CSVWTGGAGETQYF. As DNA, the CDR3 is TGCAGCGTTTGGACAGGGGGCGCGGGGGAGACCCAGTACTTC.

The chain is built from TRBV6-2 or TRBV6-3 and TRBJ2-7; 10 bases are shared with TRBD2. The CDR3 is 15 residues long. Per germline, CDR1 MNHEY and CDR2 SVGEGT. V shed 6 bases and J 3 bases; nucleotides not matched to a gene: 8. This CDR3 reads CASSPTSGQSYEQYF. CDR3 sequence (DNA): TGTGCCAGCAGCCCGACTAGCGGGCAGAGCTACGAGCAGTACTTC.

The chain combines TRBV11-3 with TRBJ2-6; 9 bases are shared with TRBD1. This CDR3 comprises 17 residues. With 4 bases clipped from V and 2 bases from J, the junction kept 6 bases outside the gene matches. Germline V lookup: CDR1 SGHNT, CDR2 YENEEA. CDR3 sequence: CASSSGQGDAGANVLTF. As DNA, the CDR3 is TGTGCCAGCAGCTCGGGACAGGGAGACGCTGGGGCCAACGTCCTGACTTTC.

The V call is TRBV5-4, the J call TRBJ2-3; the D gene is possibly TRBD2 (6 bases). Germline V gene data show CDR1 as SGHNT and CDR2 as YYREEE (reference sequence). There are 14 residues in the CDR3. V shed 0 bases and J shed 4 bases, with 9 bases lying between them. The CDR3 coding sequence is TGTGCCAGCAGCTTGGCGGGAGTCGCAGATACGCAGTATTTT. Encoded protein: CASSLAGVADTQYF.

The chain carries TRBV7-6 and TRBJ2-3; 8 bases fit TRBD1. The CDR3 spans 20 residues. Losses at the gene ends were 5 bases for V and 1 base for J; bases not matched to a gene: 20. In germline, CDR1 is SGHVS, CDR2 FNYEAQ. The CDR3 region is CASSPRGGQGRGWGTDTQYF. DNA for the CDR3: TGTGCCAGCAGCCCCCGAGGTGGACAGGGCCGGGGGTGGGGCACAGATACGCAGTATTTT.

The chain employs TRBV11-2 and TRBJ1-3; 11 nucleotides align to TRBD1. This CDR3 contains 19 residues. Looked up from germline, CDR1 is SGHAT and CDR2 is FQNNGV. Unmatched junction bases numbered 16, after V lost 5 bases and J lost 4 bases. CDR3 DNA sequence: TGTGCCAGCAGCGCCCGTTCCCCGGGACAGGGGGGAAAAGGAAACACCATATATTTT. This sequence encodes CASSARSPGQGGKGNTIYF. The entire variable domain, with the rest obtained from reference TRBV11-2 and TRBJ1-3, is as follows: EAGVAQSPRYKIIEKRQSVAFWCNPISGHATLYWYQQILGQGPKLLIQFQNNGVVDDSQLPKDRFSAERLKGVDSTLKIQPAKLEDSAVYLCASSARSPGQGGKGNTIYFGEGSWLTVV.

This chain links TRBV3-1 (or the pseudogene TRBV3-2) with TRBJ1-6, with D perhaps matching TRBD1 (5 bases). This CDR3 is built from 13 residues. Germline V CDR1 and CDR2: LGHDT, YNNKEL (reference sequence). Trimming took 4 bases from V and 14 from J, leaving 15 bases between them. The DNA for the CDR3 is TGTGCCAGCAGCCGCTCCGGGGGTCTGGCCCTCCACTTT. It codes for CASSRSGGLALHF.

The genes are TRBV18 and TRBJ2-1, with 9 bases matching TRBD1. Germline V gene sequence: CDR1 KGHSH, CDR2 LQKENI. Germline trimming cut 0 bases from V and 6 bases from J; bases unmatched to any gene: 6. CDR3 length: 16 residues. The CDR3 nucleotides read TGTGCCAGCTCACCACCCCCGGGACAGGGAGGCAATGAGCAGTTCTTC. The encoded protein is CASSPPPGQGGNEQFF.

The chain recombines TRBV7-6 with TRBJ2-1; 16 bases line up with TRBD2. V trimming: 6 bases; J trimming: 3 bases; junction bases outside the gene matches: 11. CDR1 and CDR2 (germline): SGHVS, FNYEAQ. The CDR3 extends over 19 amino acids. CDR3 region: CASSSFPGTSGGDYNEQFF. DNA of the CDR3: TGTGCCAGCAGTTCCTTCCCCGGGACTAGCGGGGGGGACTACAATGAGCAGTTCTTC.

This clone was observed a single time. This rearrangement joins TRBV20-1 to TRBJ2-3, with D maybe TRBD2 (5 bases). CDR1 is DFQATT and CDR2 is SNEGSKA in the germline V gene (reference sequence). The V gene lost 4 bases and the J gene lost 14 bases, with 16 bases spanning the gap. The CDR3 is 11 amino acids. CDR3 DNA sequence: TGCAGTGCTACCACTAGTAACCGTTGGTATTTT. The encoded protein is CSATTSNRWYF.

The J gene is TRBJ2-7, the V gene TRBV6-5; D might be TRBD2 (7 bases). The CDR3 is made up of 16 amino acids. Trimming left V 2 bases short and J 2 bases short, with 16 bases between. Germline values: CDR1 MNHEY, CDR2 SVGAGI. The CDR3 sequence: CASSYGGGSPTYEQYF. The CDR3, as DNA: TGTGCCAGCAGTTACGGGGGCGGGAGTCCCACCTACGAGCAGTACTTC.

The gene calls are TRBV14 and TRBJ1-6, with TRBD1 as a possible D gene (6 bases). Trimming took off 2 bases at V and 4 bases at J, with 24 bases between the two ends. This CDR3 region has 20 residues. CDR1 and CDR2 (germline): SGHDN, FVKESK. The CDR3 bases are TGTGCCAGCAGCCAAAGTTCCCCGGGACAAGAAAGCAGATATAATTCACCCCTCCACTTT. Translating gives CASSQSSPGQESRYNSPLHF.

This clone was counted many times. The chain has TRBV30 and TRBJ1-2, with D possibly TRBD1 on 5 matching bases. V dropped 3 bases and J dropped 8 bases, with 19 bases sitting between them. The CDR3 has 14 amino acids. Germline CDR1 reads GTSNPN; CDR2 reads SVGIG (reference sequence). CDR3 sequence reads: CAWRGGTAGLGYTF. For the CDR3, the DNA is TGTGCCTGGAGGGGGGGGACCGCCGGTTTAGGCTACACCTTC.

The rearrangement uses TRBV6-5 and TRBJ1-5, with D uncertain. The CDR3 spans 13 residues. CDR1 is MNHEY and CDR2 is SVGAGI in the germline V gene. V shed 8 bases and J shed 1 base, with 9 bases lying between them. CDR3 DNA sequence: TGTGCCAGCTGTCCCAGGAGCAATCAGCCCCAGCATTTT. Translated, it gives CASCPRSNQPQHF.

The V and J genes are TRBV19 and TRBJ2-5, with 8 bases fitting TRBD1. This CDR3 is built from 15 residues. V shed 4 bases and J 4 bases; nucleotides not matched to a gene: 8. Per the germline V gene, CDR1 is LNHDA and CDR2 is SQIVND (reference sequence). The CDR3 DNA follows: TGTGCCAGTAGTAGATATGCAGGGGGCGCAGAGACCCAGTACTTC. Translating gives CASSRYAGGAETQYF.

The CDR3 DNA reads as TGTGCCAGCAGCACAGGGGCGGGAAACACCATATATTTT. Translating it yields CASSTGAGNTIYF. The rearrangement links TRBV7-8 to TRBJ1-3; 7 bases agree with TRBD1. V lost 5 bases, J lost 4 bases, and 2 bases stayed unmatched. Germline V gene lookup returns CDR1 SGHVS and CDR2 FQNEAQ. There are 13 residues in the CDR3.